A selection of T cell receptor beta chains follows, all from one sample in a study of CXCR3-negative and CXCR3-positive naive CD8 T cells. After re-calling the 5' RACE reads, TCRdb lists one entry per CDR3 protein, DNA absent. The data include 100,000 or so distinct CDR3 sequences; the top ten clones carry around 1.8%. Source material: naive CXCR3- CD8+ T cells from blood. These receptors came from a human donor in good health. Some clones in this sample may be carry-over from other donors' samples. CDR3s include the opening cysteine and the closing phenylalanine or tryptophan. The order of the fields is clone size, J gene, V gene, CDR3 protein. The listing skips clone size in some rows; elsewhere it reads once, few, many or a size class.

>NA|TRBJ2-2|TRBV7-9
CASSLGDAELFF
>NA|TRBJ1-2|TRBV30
CAWSDGGNGYTF
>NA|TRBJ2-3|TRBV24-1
CATSEAGSADTQYF
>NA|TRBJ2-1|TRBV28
CASSLQRGYADEQFF
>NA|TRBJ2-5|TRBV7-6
CASSYDREETQYF
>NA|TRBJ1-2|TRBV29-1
CSVEMDYGYTF
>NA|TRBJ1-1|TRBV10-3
CAISEPGTGESEAFF
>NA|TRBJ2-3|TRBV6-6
CASSYGLVAGTDTQYF
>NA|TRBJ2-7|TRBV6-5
CASSYSGITYEQYF
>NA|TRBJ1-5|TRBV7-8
CASSTRTGGYQPQHF
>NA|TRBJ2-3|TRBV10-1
CASSDSGGRTDTQYF
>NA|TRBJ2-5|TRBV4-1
CASSQDPLELYRGRAQYF
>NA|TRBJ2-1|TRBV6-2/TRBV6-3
CASIRDGGAGYEQFF
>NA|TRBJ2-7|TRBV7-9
CASSLSGTGLNEQYF
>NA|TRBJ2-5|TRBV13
CASSLRTSGLQETQYF
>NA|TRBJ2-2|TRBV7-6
CASSPGARSPNTGELFF
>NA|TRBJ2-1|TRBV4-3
CASSQERTSDYNEQFF
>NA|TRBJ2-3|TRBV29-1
CSVNRRGETTDTQYF
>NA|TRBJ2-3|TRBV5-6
CASSVRTDYSTDTQYF
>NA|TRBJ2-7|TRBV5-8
CASSFFLGSGYEQYF
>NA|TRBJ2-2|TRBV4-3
CASSQEVANTGELFF
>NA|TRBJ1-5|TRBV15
CATSRSTDREDNQPQHF
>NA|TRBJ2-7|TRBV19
CASNVAGGFIYEQYF
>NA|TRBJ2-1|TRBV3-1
CASSPKLAGGFYNEQFF
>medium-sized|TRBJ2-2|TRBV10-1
CASSDQGTGELFF
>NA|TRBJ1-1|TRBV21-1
CASSKGQGATEAFF
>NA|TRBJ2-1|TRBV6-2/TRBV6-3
CASSVRGAYNEQFF
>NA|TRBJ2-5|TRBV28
CASSLAGQGQETQYF